This record covers a single TCR beta chain. Its antigen target is currently unknown. Base qualities are not recorded, but no much larger clone differs from it by a single base. The entry originates in a study of T cells after yellow fever vaccination (dated by TCRdb to the late 2010s). In the study overall: The SMART-Seq v4 Ultra Low Input RNA kit was used to prepare libraries from fractions with low cell numbers. To follow T-cell clones before and after primary and booster YFV17D yellow fever vaccination, bulk TCR alpha and beta repertoires were sequenced over time. Two healthy male donors, one aged 18 to 29 and one aged 30 to 39 years, made up the cohort. Bulk PBMC replicates and cell subsets were isolated from blood drawn at multiple timepoints before and after both primary and secondary immunization. Overall results and qualifications from the work: Because only a couple of donors were included in the study, the extent to which the findings can be generalized is limited. Compared with the primary T-cell response, the secondary T-cell response was weaker but faster, peaking on day 5 rather than day 15. A small share of clonotypes was detected in both CD4 and CD8 compartments, with the overlap likely arising from convergent recombination. Most clones expanded after primary vaccination (about 96% of CD4 and roughly 91% of CD8) were re-detected after the booster, suggesting that broad memory maintenance occurred. Computational filtering was needed because FACS-sorted repertoires could contain abundant contaminating clonotypes from the bulk population.

The treatment or condition label of this sample denotes: live attenuated yellow fever vaccine strain. At each blood-draw timepoint, two biological replicates of bulk PBMCs were collected. A standard Ficoll-Paque protocol was used to isolate PBMCs from peripheral blood. RNA was extracted with TriZol from bulk PBMCs, CD4 and CD8 fractions, and dextramer-positive and dextramer-negative fractions. The sequencer was an Illumina NovaSeq 6000. Synthesis of TCR cDNA relied on 5'RACE template switching, a step that introduced a universal primer site along with unique molecular identifiers. cDNA synthesis was primed from both the TCR alpha and TCR beta constant segments. Library amplification used two PCR steps, and the second PCR step added sample barcodes and sequencing adapters. Sequencing of libraries was performed on Illumina HiSeq 2500 (2x100 bp) or NovaSeq (2x150 bp). The study's own analysis went as follows. Demultiplexing of reads and collapsing into UMI consensus sequences were performed with MIGEC, and V(D)J alignment was carried out with MiXCR. Vaccine-responding clonotypes were defined with edgeR using replicate PBMC samples, requiring FDR below 0.01 and a log2 fold change above 5 up to day 15. Each bulk clonotype was labeled CD4 or CD8 based on which sequenced repertoire, CD4 or CD8, contained the clonotype at higher abundance. TCRdb reprocessed the public reads (quality trimming at Q25 with fastp, clone calling with MiXCR) and kept in-frame beta chains. Rows merge per CDR3 protein into single entries with the most common DNA and genes. The V and J calls come from TCRdb's annotation, not from the publication. In all, the sample holds fewer than 350,000 distinct CDR3 sequences, and around 3.6% of those were seen once. The top ten clonotypes cover around 24% of the sample.

The CDR3, cysteine through phenylalanine, is 17 amino acids long. Only the CDR3 DNA is retained, 51 bases long and in frame from the first base. Based on the germline V gene, the CDR1 and CDR2 sequences are SGHTA and FQGNSA. V ends up 4 bases short and J 5 bases short, with an unmatched junction base count of 15. This specimen consisted of PBMCs, obtained on the day of the yellow fever booster vaccination. The sequence came from a man between 18 and 29 years old who received the YFV17D yellow fever vaccine. The chain couples TRBV7-2 to TRBJ2-5; 8 junctional bases match TRBD2. The sequenced DNA: TGTGCCAGCAGCTCCTTAGGCGTCGGGGGGGCCCGGGAGACCCAGTACTTC. Its translation is CASSSLGVGGARETQYF.